Below are 25 T cell receptor beta chains sequenced from a single sample in a study of radiation and T cells in renal cell carcinoma. Using immunoSEQ multiplex PCR, the repertoire was profiled, and TCRdb retains in-frame clones only, with some absent. The sample holds roughly 170,000 clones, about 88% seen once. Documented time point: blood 4 weeks post-SBRT, at nephrectomy. Regarding treatment: 15 Gy SBRT to primary tumor, nephrectomy 4 weeks later. The sequenced sample was blood, obtained from a patient whose treatment included radiotherapy and nephrectomy. The receptors were sampled from a woman aged 50 to 60 with renal cell carcinoma.

The gene calls are TRBV6-1 and TRBJ2-1, with 8 nucleotides matching TRBD1. Germline CDR1 reads MNHNS; CDR2 reads SASEGT. Germline trimming cut 7 bases from V and 6 bases from J; bases unmatched to any gene: 11. The CDR3 is 15 residues long. The CDR3 nucleotides read TGTGCCAGCACCCTAAGCCCACAGGGGGGCAATGAGCAGTTCTTC. Translated: CASTLSPQGGNEQFF.

This clone showed up many times. The chain recombines TRBV4-1 with TRBJ2-5; 8 bases agree with TRBD1. V was pared by 3 bases and J by 0 bases, with 9 bases of the junction left unmatched. CDR1 is MGHRA and CDR2 is YSYEKL in the germline V gene. The CDR3 contains 17 residues. CDR3 bases: TGCGCCAGCAGCCACCCTAAAGGACAGGGATACCAAGAGACCCAGTACTTC. Translated: CASSHPKGQGYQETQYF.

The chain has TRBV15 and TRBJ2-1, with D perhaps being TRBD1 or TRBD2 (5 bases each). The CDR3 spans 11 residues. Germline loops: CDR1 LNHNV, CDR2 YYDKDF (reference sequence). With 8 bases removed from V and 10 bases from J, the gap between germline ends came to 12 bases. CDR3 sequence (DNA): TGTGCCACCCGTTCCGGGGCGGAGCAGTTCTTC. This codes for CATRSGAEQFF.

This rearrangement joins TRBV10-2 to TRBJ2-3; D perhaps matches TRBD2 (7 bases). The CDR3 contains 16 residues. The V end lost 0 bases, the J end lost 6 bases, and 16 bases lay between the germline ends. CDR1 and CDR2 from the germline V gene are WSHSY and SAAADI. Written as DNA, the CDR3 is TGCGCCAGCAGTGAGTCAGGGGGGGGAGGTGGTGATACGCAGTATTTT. It translates to CASSESGGGGGDTQYF.

This clone was picked up a small number of times. The chain joins TRBV7-2 to TRBJ1-2; tentatively, D is TRBD1 (5 bases). The CDR3 loop spans 15 amino acids. V was pared by 1 base and J by 7 bases, with 16 bases between. CDR1 is SGHTA and CDR2 is FQGNSA in the germline V gene. The CDR3 is CASSLVDQGFSGYTF. CDR3 DNA: TGTGCCAGCAGCTTAGTTGATCAGGGTTTTAGTGGCTACACCTTC.

The CDR3 DNA reads as TGTGCCAGCAGCTTAGCCGGAGGGGCCCTTAATGAAAAACTGTTTTTT. This translates into CASSLAGGALNEKLFF. The V gene is TRBV11-2, the J gene TRBJ1-4, with a tentative D call TRBD1 (5 bases). The CDR3 is made up of 16 amino acids. CDR1 and CDR2 from the germline V gene are SGHAT and FQNNGV. V was cut by 1 base and J by 4 bases, with 13 bases left in between.

The rearrangement joins TRBV19 to TRBJ1-1; weak D call: TRBD1 (6 bases). The germline V gene encodes CDR1 LNHDA and CDR2 SQIVND (reference sequence). This CDR3 comprises 15 residues. V was clipped by 8 bases and J by 0 bases, with 16 bases between them. This CDR3 is CASRLRQEMNTEAFF. Here the CDR3 DNA reads TGTGCCAGTCGCCTTCGACAGGAGATGAACACTGAAGCTTTCTTT.

The chain joins TRBV10-3 to TRBJ1-2, with 7 bases lining up with TRBD1. The CDR3 consists of 14 residues. The germline CDR1 and CDR2 sequences are ENHRY and SYGVKD. The J segment lost 2 bases and the V segment lost 6 bases, leaving 6 bases of the junction unmatched. The CDR3 here is CAIRKDRTNYGYTF. The CDR3, as DNA: TGTGCCATCAGGAAGGACAGGACAAACTATGGCTACACCTTC.

The chain joins TRBV6-1 to TRBJ2-1; possibly TRBD2 for D (6 bases). Germline lookup yields CDR1 MNHNS and CDR2 SASEGT. This CDR3 region has 13 residues. The V and J ends lost 5 bases and 6 bases respectively, with 11 bases between them. For the CDR3, the DNA is TGTGCCAGCAGTCTGGAGCGGGCCAATGAGCAGTTCTTC. It encodes CASSLERANEQFF.

V and J are TRBV9 and TRBJ2-3, with D perhaps matching TRBD2 (7 bases). The CDR3 sequence is 15 residues long. V was cut by 0 bases and J by 8 bases, with 16 bases left in between. Per germline, CDR1 SGDLS and CDR2 YYNGEE. CDR3 in DNA: TGTGCCAGCAGCGTAGGGACCGGGGGGCCTAGTACGCAGTATTTT. It yields the protein CASSVGTGGPSTQYF.

V is TRBV30 and J is TRBJ2-7; no reliable D call. CDR3 length equals 14 residues. V was trimmed by 5 bases and J by 0 bases, leaving 14 bases between them. Germline V CDR1 and CDR2: GTSNPN, SVGIG (reference sequence). The CDR3 is CAWGPAKSSYEQYF. CDR3 nucleotides: TGTGCCTGGGGGCCGGCAAAGTCCTCCTACGAGCAGTACTTC. Looking up the rest from reference TRBV30 and TRBJ2-7 gives the full variable domain: SQTIHQWPATLVQPVGSPLSLECTVEGTSNPNLYWYRQAAGRGLQLLFYSVGIGQISSEVPQNLSASRPQDRQFILSSKKLLLSDSGFYLCAWGPAKSSYEQYFGPGTRLTVT.

This clone was observed a few times. This chain links TRBV7-2 with TRBJ2-7; D gene ambiguous. The V end lost 5 bases, the J end lost 6 bases, and 14 bases lay between the germline ends. The CDR3 length is 13 residues. Germline CDR1 and CDR2: SGHTA and FQGNSA. The CDR3 loop is CASSVGPQGEQYF. In nucleotides, the CDR3 is TGTGCCAGCAGCGTCGGGCCCCAAGGCGAGCAGTACTTC.

The rearrangement joins TRBV7-9 to TRBJ2-1; TRBD2 agrees at 13 bases. This CDR3 has 18 residues. After removal of 4 bases from V and 0 bases from J, the junction contained 6 bases not matched to a gene. Germline CDR1 SEHNR, CDR2 FQNEAQ (reference sequence). CDR3 in amino acids: CASSSGTSGVSSYNEQFF. The CDR3 DNA reads TGTGCCAGCAGCTCCGGGACTAGCGGGGTGAGCTCCTACAATGAGCAGTTCTTC.

The genes are TRBV7-9 and TRBJ1-6; D remains ambiguous. V was pared by 0 bases and J by 5 bases, with 5 bases between. CDR1 is SEHNR and CDR2 is FQNEAQ in the germline V gene (reference sequence). The CDR3 extends over 14 amino acids. DNA of the CDR3: TGTGCCAGCAGCTTAGCACCTAATAATTCACCCCTCCACTTT. The encoded protein is CASSLAPNNSPLHF.

This sequence joins TRBV6-1 and TRBJ2-1; 7 nucleotides agree with TRBD2. In germline, CDR1 is MNHNS, CDR2 SASEGT. V gave up 0 bases and J gave up 6 bases; unmatched junction bases: 5. The CDR3 totals 15 residues. In DNA form, the CDR3 reads TGTGCCAGCAGTGAAGCAGAAGCGGGGCCCAATGAGCAGTTCTTC. Amino acid sequence: CASSEAEAGPNEQFF.

This chain uses TRBV6-1 with TRBJ1-5; D is possibly TRBD1 (5 bases). Germline V gene lookup returns CDR1 MNHNS and CDR2 SASEGT. V lost 0 bases to trimming and J lost 6 bases, with 12 bases between them. This CDR3 comprises 15 residues. This CDR3 is CASSEALRGSQPQHF. The CDR3 DNA is TGTGCCAGCAGTGAAGCGCTGAGGGGTAGTCAGCCCCAGCATTTT.

The chain carries TRBV9 and TRBJ2-3; 15 bases agree with TRBD2. The V gene's germline CDR1 is SGDLS and CDR2 YYNGEE. CDR3 length: 16 amino acids. Unmatched junction bases numbered 1, after V lost 0 bases and J lost 5 bases. In DNA, the CDR3 is TGTGCCAGCAGCGTAGGGACTAGCGGGGGGGGAGATACGCAGTATTTT. Its translation: CASSVGTSGGGDTQYF.

This clone was seen only once. The chain carries TRBV5-1 and TRBJ1-3; D gene unclear. The CDR3 extends over 15 amino acids. Trimming removed 0 bases at V and 0 bases at J, with 7 bases between. Germline lookup yields CDR1 SGHRS and CDR2 YFSETQ. CDR3 in amino acids: CASSLEASSGNTIYF. The CDR3 coding sequence is TGCGCCAGCAGCTTGGAAGCGAGCTCTGGAAACACCATATATTTT.

The V call is TRBV14, the J call TRBJ2-3; unclear D gene. Trimming cost V 5 bases and J 0 bases, with 3 bases left between them. In germline, CDR1 is SGHDN, CDR2 FVKESK. The CDR3 loop spans 12 amino acids. DNA for the CDR3: TGTGCCAGCAGCACAAGCACAGATACGCAGTATTTT. Its protein product is CASSTSTDTQYF.

The rearrangement links TRBV6-5 to TRBJ1-5; weak D call: TRBD1 (6 bases). Germline V lookup: CDR1 MNHEY, CDR2 SVGAGI. The CDR3 runs 15 residues. V shed 6 bases and J shed 2 bases, with 14 bases lying between them. This CDR3 reads CASSTRGGGNQPQHF. The CDR3, as DNA: TGTGCCAGCAGCACCAGGGGAGGTGGCAATCAGCCCCAGCATTTT.

The J gene is TRBJ1-6, the V gene TRBV19; D may be TRBD1 (5 bases). The germline CDR1 and CDR2 sequences are LNHDA and SQIVND (reference sequence). Trimming took off 3 bases at V and 7 bases at J, with 19 bases between the two ends. The CDR3 runs to 17 residues. The CDR3 loop is CASSMGTPGRMNSPLHF. CDR3 in DNA: TGTGCCAGTAGTATGGGGACTCCGGGACGGATGAATTCACCCCTCCACTTT. Drawing the rest from reference TRBV19 and TRBJ1-6, the complete variable domain is DGGITQSPKYLFRKEGQNVTLSCEQNLNHDAMYWYRQDPGQGLRLIYYSQIVNDFQKGDIAEGYSVSREKKESFPLTVTSAQKNPTAFYLCASSMGTPGRMNSPLHFGNGTRLTVT.

This chain joins TRBV18 and TRBJ1-1; D unclear. The germline V gene has CDR1 KGHSH and CDR2 LQKENI. V was shortened by 0 bases and J by 0 bases, with 5 bases between the two germline ends. This CDR3 has 14 residues. The CDR3 is CASSPPKVNTEAFF. CDR3 sequence (DNA): TGTGCCAGCTCACCACCGAAAGTGAACACTGAAGCTTTCTTT.

J is TRBJ1-2 and V is TRBV4-2, with 8 positions matching TRBD1. Germline V gives CDR1 LGHNA, CDR2 YNFKEQ. The CDR3 consists of 18 residues. J was trimmed by 1 base and V by 2 bases; bases with no gene match: 12. The CDR3 loop reads CASSQPGQGRNFNYGYTF. DNA of the CDR3: TGTGCCAGCAGCCAACCCGGACAGGGCCGAAACTTTAACTATGGCTACACCTTC.

The chain has TRBV7-2 and TRBJ1-5, with D perhaps matching TRBD1 (6 bases). The CDR3 totals 15 residues. The ends were cut back, 2 bases at V and 6 bases at J, with 14 bases in the middle. Looked up from germline, CDR1 is SGHTA and CDR2 is FQGNSA. The CDR3 is CASSLNDRFSQPQHF. DNA of the CDR3: TGTGCCAGCAGCTTAAACGACAGGTTCAGTCAGCCCCAGCATTTT. Full variable domain (outside the CDR3, taken from reference TRBV7-2 and TRBJ1-5): GAGVSQSPSNKVTEKGKDVELRCDPISGHTALYWYRQSLGQGLEFLIYFQGNSAPDKSGLPSDRFSAERTGGSVSTLTIQRTQQEDSAVYLCASSLNDRFSQPQHFGDGTRLSIL.

CDR3 amino acids: CASSVVLAGNEQFF. CDR3 nucleotide sequence: TGTGCCAGCAGCGTAGTCCTAGCGGGTAATGAGCAGTTCTTC. V usage is TRBV9 and J usage is TRBJ2-1, with TRBD2 matching 8 bases. The germline CDR1 and CDR2 sequences are SGDLS and YYNGEE. V was pared by 0 bases and J by 7 bases, with 3 bases of the junction left unmatched. The CDR3 contains 14 residues.